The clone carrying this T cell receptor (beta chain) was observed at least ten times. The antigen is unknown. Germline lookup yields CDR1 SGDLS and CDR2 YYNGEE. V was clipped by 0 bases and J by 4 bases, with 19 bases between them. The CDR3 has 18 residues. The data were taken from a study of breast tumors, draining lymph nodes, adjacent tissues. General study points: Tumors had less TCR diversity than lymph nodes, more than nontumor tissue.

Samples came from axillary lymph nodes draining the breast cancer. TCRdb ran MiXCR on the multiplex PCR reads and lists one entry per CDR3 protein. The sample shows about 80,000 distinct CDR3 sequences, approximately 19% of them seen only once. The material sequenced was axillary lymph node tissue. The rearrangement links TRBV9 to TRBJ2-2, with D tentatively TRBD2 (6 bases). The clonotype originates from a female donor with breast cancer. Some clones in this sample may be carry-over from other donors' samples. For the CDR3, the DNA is TGTGCCAGCAGCGTAGTGGACGGGAGTACTTTACGCACCGGGGAGCTGTTTTTT. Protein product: CASSVVDGSTLRTGELFF.